The sequence of this T cell receptor beta chain was determined in a study of cytomegalovirus exposure and HLA in healthy donors. Study-wide points: Three CMV-associated chains proved CMV antigen-specific in vitro.

The germline gives CDR1 MNHEY, CDR2 SMNVEV (reference sequence). V was pared by 7 bases and J by 5 bases, with 15 bases between. CDR3 length: 13 amino acids. This clone occurred a few times. Its target is not known. The PCR was carried out with 60 Vbeta primers and 13 Jbeta primers. In the authors' methods: In a later analysis, 79 million or so unique TCR beta chains included roughly 11 million shared by two or more donors. The data were produced by immunoSEQ multiplex PCR, yet TCRdb's version contains in-frame clones alone and is incomplete. The V and J calls and clone size were taken over from that table, and D and trimming were inferred from the DNA. Of 99,000 or so clones in the sample, about 13% were seen once.

The J gene is TRBJ2-7, the V gene TRBV27; no clear D gene. The TCR was taken from a man aged 40-50 years in good health and CMV-seropositive. The sequenced material came from PBMCs. The CDR3 is CASKETPLHEQYF. The CDR3 coding sequence is TGTGCCAGCAAGGAGACGCCGTTACACGAGCAGTACTTC.